Included here is one TCR beta chain sequence, with context. Antigen unknown. The sample belongs to a study of post-analysis software for immune sequencing data. Study-wide points: Patients had higher frequencies than controls of a handful of TRBV segments, including TRBV5-6, TRBV5-1 and TRBV20-1. Controls significantly exceeded multiple sclerosis patients in normalized Chao1 diversity.

Unique molecular identifiers had been added to the TCR beta cDNA libraries. TCRdb re-called the PCR reads through MiXCR, storing one row per CDR3 protein. The table lists roughly 800,000 distinct CDR3 sequences, just under 30% of them singletons. Germline assignment: CDR1 SGHVS and CDR2 FQNEAQ. V was cut by 7 bases and J by 2 bases, with 15 bases left in between. CDR3 length: 15 residues. The TCR comes from a girl aged 5-17 years with multiple sclerosis. Sequencing input: blood. The chain combines TRBV7-8 with TRBJ2-1; possible D gene TRBD1, 6 bases. Here the CDR3 reads CASNKGHNPYNEQFF. The CDR3 DNA reads as TGTGCCAGCAACAAGGGACATAACCCCTACAATGAGCAGTTCTTC.